This T cell receptor (beta chain) originates from a study of T cell changes during pregnancy in multiple sclerosis. Trimming stripped 0 bases from V and 0 bases from J, with 8 bases between. CDR1 LGHNA and CDR2 YSLEER come from the germline V gene. This CDR3 has 15 amino acids. TCRdb keeps only in-frame clones here, not all; method: immunoSEQ multiplex PCR. The table includes about 21,000 clones, 86% detected once. This receptor was identified in a female donor in good health, enrolled as a control in a pregnancy study. The specimen was CD4+ T cells from peripheral blood mononuclear cells, collected in the first trimester of pregnancy. The gene calls are TRBV4-3 and TRBJ1-2; D is unclear. CDR3 sequence: CASSQDATANYGYTF. The CDR3 DNA is TGCGCCAGCAGCCAAGATGCAACAGCTAACTATGGCTACACCTTC.